Included here is one T cell receptor (beta chain) sequence, with context. The target antigen is unknown. Each TCR library consumed about 3,700 ng of total RNA. Eight cDNA synthesis reactions were run for every sample. TCRdb reanalyzed the 5' RACE reads, giving one entry per CDR3 protein sequence and no DNA. The sample table includes 350,000 to 400,000 distinct CDR3 sequences. The data derive from a study of monozygotic twins with inflammatory bowel disease. Germline-derived CDR1 and CDR2 are DFQATT and SNEGSKA (reference sequence). This CDR3 has 13 amino acids. Whole-study findings and limits: Using the inverse Simpson index, IBD patients had lower TCRbeta diversity than healthy co-twins. Separate T cell subtypes could not be resolved from one another.

The sequenced sample consisted of blood. This chain joins TRBV20-1 and TRBJ1-1; the TCRdb call, TRBD1, lacks DNA for checking. The source of this sequence is a human donor with ulcerative colitis or Crohn's disease, or a healthy co-twin of an affected twin (not recorded which). The CDR3 loop is CSASPGEYTEAFF.